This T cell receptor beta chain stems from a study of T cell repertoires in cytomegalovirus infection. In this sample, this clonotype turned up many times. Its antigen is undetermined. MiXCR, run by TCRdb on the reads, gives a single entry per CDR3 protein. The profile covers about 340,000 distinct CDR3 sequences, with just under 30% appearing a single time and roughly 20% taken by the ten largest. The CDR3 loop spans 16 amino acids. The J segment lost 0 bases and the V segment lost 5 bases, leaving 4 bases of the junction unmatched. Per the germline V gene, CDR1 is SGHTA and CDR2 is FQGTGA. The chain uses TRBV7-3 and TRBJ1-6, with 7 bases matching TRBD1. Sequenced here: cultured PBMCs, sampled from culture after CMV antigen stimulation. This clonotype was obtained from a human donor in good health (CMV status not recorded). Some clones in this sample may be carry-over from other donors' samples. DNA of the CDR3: TGTGCCAGCAGCCCGGGACAGAGCTCCTATAATTCACCCCTCCACTTT. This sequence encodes CASSPGQSSYNSPLHF.